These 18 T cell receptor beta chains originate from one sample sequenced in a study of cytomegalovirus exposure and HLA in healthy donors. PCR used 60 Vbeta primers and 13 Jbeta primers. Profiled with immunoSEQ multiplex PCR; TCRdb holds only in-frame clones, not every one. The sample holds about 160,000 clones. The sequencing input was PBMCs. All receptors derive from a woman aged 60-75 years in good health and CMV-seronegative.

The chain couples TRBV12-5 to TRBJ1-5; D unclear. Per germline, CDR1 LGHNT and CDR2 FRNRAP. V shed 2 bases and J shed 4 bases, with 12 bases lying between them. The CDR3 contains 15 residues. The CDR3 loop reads CASGLTPAVNQPQHF. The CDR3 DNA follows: TGTGCTAGTGGTTTGACCCCAGCGGTGAATCAGCCCCAGCATTTT.

The CDR3 spells CASSLQGNYGYTF. The CDR3 coding sequence is TGTGCCAGCAGCCTACAGGGCAACTATGGCTACACCTTC. The rearrangement uses TRBV6-5 and TRBJ1-2, with D perhaps matching TRBD1 (6 bases). Germline V gene sequence: CDR1 MNHEY, CDR2 SVGAGI. This CDR3 is 13 amino acids long. V lost 6 bases and J 2 bases, leaving 10 bases between the germline ends.

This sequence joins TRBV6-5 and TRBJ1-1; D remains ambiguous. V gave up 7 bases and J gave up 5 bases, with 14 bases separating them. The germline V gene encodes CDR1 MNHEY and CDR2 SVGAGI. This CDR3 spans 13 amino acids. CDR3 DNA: TGTGCCAGCACCCCCCGGGTGGGTACTGAAGCTTTCTTT. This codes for CASTPRVGTEAFF.

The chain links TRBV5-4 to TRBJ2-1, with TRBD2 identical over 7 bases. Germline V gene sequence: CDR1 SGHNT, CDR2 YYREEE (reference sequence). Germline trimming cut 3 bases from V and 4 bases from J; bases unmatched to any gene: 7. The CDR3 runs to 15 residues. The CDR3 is CASSSSSGGYNEQFF. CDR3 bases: TGTGCCAGCAGCTCCTCTAGCGGAGGTTACAATGAGCAGTTCTTC.

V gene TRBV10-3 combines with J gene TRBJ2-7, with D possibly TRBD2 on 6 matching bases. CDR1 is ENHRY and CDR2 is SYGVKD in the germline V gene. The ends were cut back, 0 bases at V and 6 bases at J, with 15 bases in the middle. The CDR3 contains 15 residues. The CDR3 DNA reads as TGTGCCATCAGTGAGTCGGAGGGAATAAGACTCGAGCAGTACTTC. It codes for CAISESEGIRLEQYF.

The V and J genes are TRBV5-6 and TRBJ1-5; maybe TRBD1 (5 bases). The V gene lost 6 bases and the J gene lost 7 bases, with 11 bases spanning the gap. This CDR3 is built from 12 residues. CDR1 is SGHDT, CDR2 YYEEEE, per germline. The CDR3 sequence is CASTQGGQPQHF. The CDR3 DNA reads TGTGCCAGCACCCAGGGTGGACAGCCCCAGCATTTT.

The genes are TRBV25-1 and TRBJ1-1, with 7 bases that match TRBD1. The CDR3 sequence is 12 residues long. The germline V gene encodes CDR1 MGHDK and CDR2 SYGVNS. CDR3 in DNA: TGTGGAGGGACAGCCGGGAGCACTGAAGCTTTCTTT. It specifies CGGTAGSTEAFF.

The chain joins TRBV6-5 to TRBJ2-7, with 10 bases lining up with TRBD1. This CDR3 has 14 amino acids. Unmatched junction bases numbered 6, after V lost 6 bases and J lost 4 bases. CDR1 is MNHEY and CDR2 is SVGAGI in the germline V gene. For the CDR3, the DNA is TGTGCCAGCAGCCAACCGGACAGGGGGTACGAGCAGTACTTC. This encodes CASSQPDRGYEQYF.

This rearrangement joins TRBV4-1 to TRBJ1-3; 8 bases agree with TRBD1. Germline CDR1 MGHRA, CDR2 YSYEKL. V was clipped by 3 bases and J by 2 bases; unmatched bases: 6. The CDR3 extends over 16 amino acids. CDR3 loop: CASSHGQGTTGNTIYF. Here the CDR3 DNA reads TGCGCCAGCAGCCACGGACAGGGTACGACTGGAAACACCATATATTTT.

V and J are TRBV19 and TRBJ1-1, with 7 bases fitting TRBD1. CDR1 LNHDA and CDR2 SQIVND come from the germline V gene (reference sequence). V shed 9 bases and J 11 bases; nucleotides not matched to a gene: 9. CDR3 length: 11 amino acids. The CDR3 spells CASRQGVMAFF. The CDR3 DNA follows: TGTGCCAGCCGACAGGGAGTCATGGCTTTCTTT.

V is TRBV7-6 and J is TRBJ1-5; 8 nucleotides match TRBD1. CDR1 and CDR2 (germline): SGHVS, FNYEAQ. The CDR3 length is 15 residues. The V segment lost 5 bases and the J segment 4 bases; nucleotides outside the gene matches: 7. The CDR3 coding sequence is TGTGCCAGCAGCGACCGGACAGGGTCTAATCAGCCCCAGCATTTT. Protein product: CASSDRTGSNQPQHF.

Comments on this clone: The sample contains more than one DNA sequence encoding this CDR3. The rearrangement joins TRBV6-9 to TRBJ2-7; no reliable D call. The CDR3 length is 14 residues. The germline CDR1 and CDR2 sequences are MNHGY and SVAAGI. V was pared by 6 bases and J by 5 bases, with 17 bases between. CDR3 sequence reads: CASSYLPLPHEQYF. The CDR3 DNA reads TGTGCCAGCAGCTATCTCCCCCTCCCCCACGAGCAGTACTTC.

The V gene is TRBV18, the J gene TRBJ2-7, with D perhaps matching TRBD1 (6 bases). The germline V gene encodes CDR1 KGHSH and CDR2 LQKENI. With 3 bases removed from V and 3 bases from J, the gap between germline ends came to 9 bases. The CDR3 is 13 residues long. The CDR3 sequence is CASSPGQRYEQYF. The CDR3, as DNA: TGTGCCAGCTCACCCGGACAGCGCTACGAGCAGTACTTC.

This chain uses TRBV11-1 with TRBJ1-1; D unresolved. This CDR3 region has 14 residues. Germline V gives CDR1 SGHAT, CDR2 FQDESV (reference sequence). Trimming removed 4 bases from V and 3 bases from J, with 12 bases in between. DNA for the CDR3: TGTGCCAGCAGCTCCACAGCCGCCTACACTGAAGCTTTCTTT. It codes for CASSSTAAYTEAFF.

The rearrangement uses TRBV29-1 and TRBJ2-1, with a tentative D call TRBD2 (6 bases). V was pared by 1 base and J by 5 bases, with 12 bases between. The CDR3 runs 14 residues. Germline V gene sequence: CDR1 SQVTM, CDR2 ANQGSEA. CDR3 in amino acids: CSVEGRAGHNEQFF. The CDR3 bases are TGCAGCGTTGAAGGGCGAGCGGGTCACAATGAGCAGTTCTTC.

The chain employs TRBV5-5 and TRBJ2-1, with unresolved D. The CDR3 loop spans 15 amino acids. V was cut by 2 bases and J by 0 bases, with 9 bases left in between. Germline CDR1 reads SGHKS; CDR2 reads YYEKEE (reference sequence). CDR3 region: CASSFSWSSYNEQFF. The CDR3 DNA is TGTGCCAGCAGCTTTTCATGGAGCTCCTACAATGAGCAGTTCTTC. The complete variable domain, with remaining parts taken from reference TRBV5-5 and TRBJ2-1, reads DAGVTQSPTHLIKTRGQQVTLRCSPISGHKSVSWYQQVLGQGPQFIFQYYEKEERGRGNFPDRFSARQFPNYSSELNVNALLLGDSALYLCASSFSWSSYNEQFFGPGTRLTVL.

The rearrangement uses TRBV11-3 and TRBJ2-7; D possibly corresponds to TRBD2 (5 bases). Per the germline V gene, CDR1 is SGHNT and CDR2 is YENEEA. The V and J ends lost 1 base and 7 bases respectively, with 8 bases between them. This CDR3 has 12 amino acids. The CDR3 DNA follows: TGTGCCAGCAGCTTAGTTCCGGGAGAGCAGTACTTC. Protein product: CASSLVPGEQYF.

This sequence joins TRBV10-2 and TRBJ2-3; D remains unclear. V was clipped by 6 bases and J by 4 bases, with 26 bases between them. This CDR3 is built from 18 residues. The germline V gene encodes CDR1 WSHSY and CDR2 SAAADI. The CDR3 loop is CASSRWPRTAPEADTQYF. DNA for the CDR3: TGCGCCAGCAGCCGGTGGCCCCGCACGGCCCCAGAGGCAGATACGCAGTATTTT.